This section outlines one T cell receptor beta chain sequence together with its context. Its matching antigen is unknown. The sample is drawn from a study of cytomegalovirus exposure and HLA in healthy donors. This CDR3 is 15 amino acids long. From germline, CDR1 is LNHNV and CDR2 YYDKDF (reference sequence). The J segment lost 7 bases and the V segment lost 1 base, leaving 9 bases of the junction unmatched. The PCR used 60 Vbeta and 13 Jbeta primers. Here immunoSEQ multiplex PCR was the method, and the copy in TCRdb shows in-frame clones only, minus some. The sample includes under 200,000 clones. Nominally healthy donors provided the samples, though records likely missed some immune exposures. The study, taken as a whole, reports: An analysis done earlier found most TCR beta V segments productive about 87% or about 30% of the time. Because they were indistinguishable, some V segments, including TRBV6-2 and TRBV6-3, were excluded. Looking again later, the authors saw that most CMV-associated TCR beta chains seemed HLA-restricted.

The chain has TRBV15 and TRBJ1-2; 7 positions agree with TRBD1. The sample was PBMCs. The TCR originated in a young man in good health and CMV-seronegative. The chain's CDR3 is CATSRAGGQWFGYTF. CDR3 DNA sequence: TGTGCCACCAGCAGAGCCGGGGGACAGTGGTTTGGCTACACCTTC.